A single sample gave rise to the 20 T cell receptor beta chains below, sequenced in a study of T cell changes during pregnancy in multiple sclerosis. TCRdb's copy holds only in-frame clones and misses some; the assay was immunoSEQ multiplex PCR. The sample holds tens of thousands of clones, approximately 90% seen once. The sample consisted of CD4+ T cells from peripheral blood mononuclear cells, taken in the third trimester of pregnancy. The receptors shown here come from a female donor with multiple sclerosis, enrolled in a pregnancy study.

In nucleotides, the CDR3 is TGTGCCAGCAGTGAAGTACTTAATGAAAAACTGTTTTTT. Translation gives CASSEVLNEKLFF. The chain is built from TRBV2 and TRBJ1-4; D unclear. V shed 1 base and J shed 4 bases, with 4 bases lying between them. Germline V gene data show CDR1 as SNHLY and CDR2 as FYNNEI. The CDR3 totals 13 residues.

The chain combines TRBV2 with TRBJ1-2, with no clear D. Germline V lookup: CDR1 SNHLY, CDR2 FYNNEI. The CDR3 runs 14 residues. V was shortened by 1 base and J by 4 bases, with 10 bases between the two germline ends. This chain's CDR3 is CASSEEQSGYGYTF. The CDR3 DNA is TGTGCCAGCAGTGAAGAACAGTCAGGCTATGGCTACACCTTC.

The chain recombines TRBV5-6 with TRBJ1-3, with D uncertain. Germline-derived CDR1 and CDR2 are SGHDT and YYEEEE. CDR3 length: 16 residues. V was shortened by 5 bases and J by 0 bases, with 15 bases between the two germline ends. For the CDR3, the DNA is TGTGCCAGCAGTAGTACCCTTGCCGCCTCTGGAAACACCATATATTTT. Protein sequence: CASSSTLAASGNTIYF.

J is TRBJ2-7 and V is TRBV18, with unresolved D. V lost 3 bases to trimming and J lost 5 bases, with 14 bases between them. The CDR3 contains 14 residues. The germline V gene encodes CDR1 KGHSH and CDR2 LQKENI. The DNA of the CDR3 is TGTGCCAGCTCACCCCAATCGAAGAGCGACGAGCAGTACTTC. This gives the protein CASSPQSKSDEQYF.

The rearrangement uses TRBV11-3 and TRBJ2-3, with TRBD1 matching 7 bases. The germline V gene encodes CDR1 SGHNT and CDR2 YENEEA. Trimming at V came to 5 bases and at J to 0 bases, leaving 8 bases not matched to a gene. This CDR3 is 16 amino acids long. The CDR3 region has the DNA TGTGCCAGCAGCCGGTGGACAGGCTCGAGCACAGATACGCAGTATTTT. Translation: CASSRWTGSSTDTQYF.

This rearrangement joins TRBV2 to TRBJ1-1; D gene ambiguous. There are 11 residues in the CDR3. Germline lookup yields CDR1 SNHLY and CDR2 FYNNEI. This CDR3 reads CASGEGTEAFF. The CDR3 DNA is TGTGCTAGCGGGGAGGGCACTGAAGCTTTCTTT.

The chain employs TRBV6-5 and TRBJ2-7, with 8 bases that match TRBD1. Losses at the gene ends were 5 bases for V and 0 bases for J; bases not matched to a gene: 6. This CDR3 spans 15 amino acids. Germline CDR1 reads MNHEY; CDR2 reads SVGAGI. CDR3 sequence: CASSRPGQASYEQYF. In DNA form, the CDR3 reads TGTGCCAGCAGTCGCCCGGGACAGGCCTCCTACGAGCAGTACTTC.

CDR3 bases: TGCGCCAGCAGCCAGGGACAGGGAAATGAAAAACTGTTTTTT. Translation gives CASSQGQGNEKLFF. The chain is built from TRBV4-1 and TRBJ1-4; 9 nucleotides match TRBD1. V lost 3 bases and J lost 5; bases outside the gene matches: 1. CDR1 is MGHRA and CDR2 is YSYEKL in the germline V gene. The CDR3 consists of 14 residues.

The rearrangement links TRBV28 to TRBJ2-7; 10 bases align to TRBD2. The CDR3 runs 16 residues. The J segment lost 7 bases and the V segment lost 6 bases, leaving 15 bases of the junction unmatched. Germline CDR1 reads MDHEN; CDR2 reads SYDVKM. The CDR3 protein is CASRSARAGGIKEQYF. The CDR3 DNA sequence: TGTGCCAGCAGAAGTGCTAGAGCGGGAGGGATTAAGGAGCAGTACTTC.

V usage is TRBV7-9 and J usage is TRBJ1-1; TRBD1 matches 11 bases. The CDR3 extends over 16 amino acids. Trimming at V came to 2 bases and at J to 5 bases, leaving 7 bases not matched to a gene. The V gene's germline CDR1 is SEHNR and CDR2 FQNEAQ (reference sequence). CDR3 region: CASSLSRGTGGTEAFF. The CDR3 bases are TGTGCCAGCAGCTTATCCCGAGGGACAGGGGGGACTGAAGCTTTCTTT.

The rearrangement uses TRBV9 and TRBJ2-1, with a tentative D call TRBD2 (6 bases). CDR3 length: 14 amino acids. Germline V gives CDR1 SGDLS, CDR2 YYNGEE. V was trimmed by 4 bases and J by 7 bases, leaving 15 bases between them. The CDR3 loop is CASSPLALWNEQFF. Here the CDR3 DNA reads TGTGCCAGCAGCCCTCTAGCGCTGTGGAATGAGCAGTTCTTC. Using reference TRBV9 and TRBJ2-1 for the parts outside the CDR3, the full variable domain is DSGVTQTPKHLITATGQRVTLRCSPRSGDLSVYWYQQSLDQGLQFLIQYYNGEERAKGNILERFSAQQFPDLHSELNLSSLELGDSALYFCASSPLALWNEQFFGPGTRLTVL.

The chain joins TRBV11-2 to TRBJ2-7; D is unresolved. The germline V gene encodes CDR1 SGHAT and CDR2 FQNNGV. With 5 bases removed from V and 2 bases from J, the gap between germline ends came to 7 bases. The CDR3 length is 12 residues. The CDR3 DNA is TGTGCCAGCAGCAGTCTAGCCTACGAGCAGTACTTC. Translated: CASSSLAYEQYF.

The chain carries TRBV4-2 and TRBJ2-3; D not certain. The V gene lost 0 bases and the J gene lost 7 bases, with 8 bases spanning the gap. Germline CDR1 LGHNA, CDR2 YNFKEQ. This CDR3 spans 13 amino acids. The CDR3 DNA follows: TGTGCCAGCAGCCAAGATCCCGGTAATACGCAGTATTTT. Translated, it gives CASSQDPGNTQYF.

V usage is TRBV7-2 and J usage is TRBJ1-2, with 10 positions matching TRBD1. Germline V gene data show CDR1 as SGHTA and CDR2 as FQGNSA. The CDR3 covers 13 residues. The V segment lost 3 bases and the J segment 9 bases; nucleotides outside the gene matches: 4. DNA of the CDR3: TGTGCCAGCAGCTTTGAGACAGGGGGCAGCTACACCTTC. The encoded protein is CASSFETGGSYTF.

CDR3: CASSKQGVGANVLTF. In DNA, the CDR3 is TGTGCCAGCAGCAAACAGGGGGTTGGGGCCAACGTCCTGACTTTC. The chain carries TRBV7-9 and TRBJ2-6, with 8 bases that match TRBD1. Germline CDR1 and CDR2: SEHNR and FQNEAQ (reference sequence). Trimming at V came to 5 bases and at J to 3 bases, leaving 3 bases not matched to a gene. This CDR3 contains 15 residues.

The rearrangement links TRBV11-2 to TRBJ2-1; D is perhaps TRBD1 (6 bases). This CDR3 is 14 amino acids long. V was clipped by 5 bases and J by 9 bases, with 17 bases between them. Germline assignment: CDR1 SGHAT and CDR2 FQNNGV. The CDR3: CASSLRQQGSEQFF. The CDR3, as DNA: TGTGCCAGCAGCCTACGACAGCAGGGGAGTGAGCAGTTCTTC. The full variable domain, in which reference TRBV11-2 and TRBJ2-1 provide the parts outside the CDR3, is EAGVAQSPRYKIIEKRQSVAFWCNPISGHATLYWYQQILGQGPKLLIQFQNNGVVDDSQLPKDRFSAERLKGVDSTLKIQPAKLEDSAVYLCASSLRQQGSEQFFGPGTRLTVL.

The V and J genes are TRBV5-5 and TRBJ1-1; weak D call: TRBD1 (5 bases). This CDR3 has 14 residues. Trimming took off 1 base at V and 1 base at J, with 8 bases between the two ends. The germline V gene encodes CDR1 SGHKS and CDR2 YYEKEE (reference sequence). The CDR3 here is CASSLTQGNTEAFF. The CDR3 coding sequence is TGTGCCAGCAGCTTGACTCAGGGGAACACTGAAGCTTTCTTT. The whole variable domain, filled in from reference TRBV5-5 and TRBJ1-1, reads DAGVTQSPTHLIKTRGQQVTLRCSPISGHKSVSWYQQVLGQGPQFIFQYYEKEERGRGNFPDRFSARQFPNYSSELNVNALLLGDSALYLCASSLTQGNTEAFFGQGTRLTVV.

In DNA form, the CDR3 reads TGTGCCAGCAGTTACTCCCGGACTCCGGGCACTGAAGCTTTCTTT. It translates to CASSYSRTPGTEAFF. V and J are TRBV6-5 and TRBJ1-1; D gene unclear. This CDR3 is 15 amino acids long. Per germline, CDR1 MNHEY and CDR2 SVGAGI. V lost 0 bases and J lost 4, with 12 bases in between.

This sequence joins TRBV9 and TRBJ2-5; tentatively, D is TRBD2 (6 bases). In germline, CDR1 is SGDLS, CDR2 YYNGEE. The CDR3 runs 15 residues. The V end was cut by 0 bases, the J end by 4 bases, with 13 bases between. This CDR3 is CASSVGGVKRETQYF. The CDR3 DNA follows: TGTGCCAGCAGCGTAGGGGGGGTCAAGCGAGAGACCCAGTACTTC.

This clone has only one observation. The V call is TRBV18, the J call TRBJ1-4; D is possibly TRBD1 (6 bases). The germline CDR1 and CDR2 sequences are KGHSH and LQKENI. This CDR3 contains 16 residues. V dropped 4 bases and J dropped 7 bases, with 19 bases sitting between them. The CDR3 loop reads CASSRAEQGTGEKLFF. Here the CDR3 DNA reads TGTGCCAGCTCACGGGCCGAACAGGGTACGGGTGAAAAACTGTTTTTT.